The 3 T cell receptor beta chains given below trace back to one sample, sequenced in a study of CD8+ T cells in alopecia areata. RNA extraction was followed by reverse transcription into cDNA, which acted as the sequencing template. Profiling relied on immunoSEQ multiplex PCR, and the TCRdb table lists in-frame clones only, not all of them. The sample carries 150,000 or so clones, about 87% recorded once. The specimen was CD8+ T cells sorted from blood, collected at week 0. The receptors were sampled from a human donor with alopecia areata.

This sequence joins TRBV15 and TRBJ1-5; D unclear. Trimming removed 0 bases at V and 1 base at J, with 10 bases between. The CDR3 runs to 16 residues. Germline assignment: CDR1 LNHNV and CDR2 YYDKDF (reference sequence). CDR3 residues: CATSRDRAISNQPQHF. In nucleotides, the CDR3 is TGTGCCACCAGCAGAGATAGGGCCATAAGCAATCAGCCCCAGCATTTT.

The chain has TRBV4-1 and TRBJ1-2; D ambiguous. This CDR3 region has 14 residues. V lost 1 base and J 5 bases, leaving 11 bases between the germline ends. CDR1 and CDR2 (germline): MGHRA, YSYEKL. The CDR3 nucleotides are TGCGCCAGCAGCCAAGCATCGGGAGGGTATGGCTACACCTTC. Its translation: CASSQASGGYGYTF.

The chain is built from TRBV2 and TRBJ1-2, with a tentative D call TRBD1 (5 bases). With 6 bases removed from V and 4 bases from J, the gap between germline ends came to 15 bases. The CDR3 runs 14 residues. Germline V gene data show CDR1 as SNHLY and CDR2 as FYNNEI. The CDR3 spells CASRDPQGLYGYTF. The CDR3 bases are TGTGCCAGCAGAGATCCGCAGGGCCTCTATGGCTACACCTTC.